Given below is one T cell receptor (beta chain) in context. The antigen is undetermined. This sample was included in a study of blood T cells in healthy people across ages. Study-wide points: Both naive CD4+ cell counts and diversity were greater in long-lived donors than in aged donors.

Primed by a sample-barcoded 5' primer and a J-beta primer mix, a second PCR proceeded for about 7 to 12 cycles. TCRdb re-derived calls from the 5' RACE reads in MiXCR, one entry per CDR3 protein. The sample records 1.5 million to 2 million distinct CDR3 sequences, around 48% being singletons. The CDR3 length is 15 residues. V was trimmed by 3 bases and J by 1 base, leaving 12 bases between them. CDR1 is MNHEY, CDR2 SVGEGT, per germline. The gene calls are TRBV6-2 or TRBV6-3 and TRBJ2-5; perhaps TRBD2 as D (7 bases). The TCR comes from a woman aged 40 to 55 in good health. The sequenced material came from blood. The CDR3 DNA reads TGTGCCAGCAGTTATTGGGGGGGCATCCAAGAGACCCAGTACTTC. Translation gives CASSYWGGIQETQYF.